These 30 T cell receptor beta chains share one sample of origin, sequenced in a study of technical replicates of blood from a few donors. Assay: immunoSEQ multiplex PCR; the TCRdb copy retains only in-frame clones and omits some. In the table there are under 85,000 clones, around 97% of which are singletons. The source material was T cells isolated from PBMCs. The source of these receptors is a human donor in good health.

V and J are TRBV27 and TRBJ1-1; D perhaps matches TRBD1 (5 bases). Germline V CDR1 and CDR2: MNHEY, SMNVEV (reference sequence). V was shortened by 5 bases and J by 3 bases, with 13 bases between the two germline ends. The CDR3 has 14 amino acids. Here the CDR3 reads CASSPDRGDTEAFF. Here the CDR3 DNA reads TGTGCCAGCAGTCCGGATAGGGGCGACACTGAAGCTTTCTTT.

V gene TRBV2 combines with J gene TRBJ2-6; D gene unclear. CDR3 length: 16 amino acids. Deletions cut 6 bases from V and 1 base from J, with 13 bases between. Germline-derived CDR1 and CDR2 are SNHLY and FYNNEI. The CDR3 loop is CASSPLLGSGANVLTF. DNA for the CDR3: TGTGCCAGCAGCCCCCTCCTCGGGTCTGGGGCCAACGTCCTGACTTTC.

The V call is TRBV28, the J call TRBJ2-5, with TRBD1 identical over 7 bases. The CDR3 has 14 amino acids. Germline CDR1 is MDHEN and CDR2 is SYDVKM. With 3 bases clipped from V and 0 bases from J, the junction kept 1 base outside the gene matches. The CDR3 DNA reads TGTGCCAGCAGTTTGACAGGGAACCAAGAGACCCAGTACTTC. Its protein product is CASSLTGNQETQYF. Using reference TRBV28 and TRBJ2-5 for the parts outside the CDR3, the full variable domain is DVKVTQSSRYLVKRTGEKVFLECVQDMDHENMFWYRQDPGLGLRLIYFSYDVKMKEKGDIPEGYSVSREKKERFSLILESASTNQTSMYLCASSLTGNQETQYFGPGTRLLVL.

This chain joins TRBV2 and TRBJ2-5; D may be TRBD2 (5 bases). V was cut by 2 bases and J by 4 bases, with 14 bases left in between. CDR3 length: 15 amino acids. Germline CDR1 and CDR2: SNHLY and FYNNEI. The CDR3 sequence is CASSEMGHGGETQYF. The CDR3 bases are TGTGCCAGCAGTGAAATGGGCCATGGAGGAGAGACCCAGTACTTC.

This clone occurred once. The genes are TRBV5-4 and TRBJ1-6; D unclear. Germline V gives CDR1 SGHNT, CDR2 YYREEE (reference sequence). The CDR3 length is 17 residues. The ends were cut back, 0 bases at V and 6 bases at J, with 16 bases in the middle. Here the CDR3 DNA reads TGTGCCAGCAGCTTGGCAGGTGGTAGAGCTACTAATTCACCCCTCCACTTT. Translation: CASSLAGGRATNSPLHF.

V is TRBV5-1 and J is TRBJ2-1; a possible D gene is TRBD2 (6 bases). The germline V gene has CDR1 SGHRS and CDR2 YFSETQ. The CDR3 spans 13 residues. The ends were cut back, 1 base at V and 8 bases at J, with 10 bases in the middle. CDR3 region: CASSLLKRDEQFF. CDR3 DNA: TGCGCCAGCAGCTTGCTTAAGCGGGATGAGCAGTTCTTC.

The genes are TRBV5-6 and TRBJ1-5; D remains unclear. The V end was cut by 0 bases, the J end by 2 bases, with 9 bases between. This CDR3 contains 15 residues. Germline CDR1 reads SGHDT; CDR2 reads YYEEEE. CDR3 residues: CASSLGGLGNQPQHF. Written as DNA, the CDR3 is TGTGCCAGCAGCTTGGGAGGGCTTGGCAATCAGCCCCAGCATTTT.

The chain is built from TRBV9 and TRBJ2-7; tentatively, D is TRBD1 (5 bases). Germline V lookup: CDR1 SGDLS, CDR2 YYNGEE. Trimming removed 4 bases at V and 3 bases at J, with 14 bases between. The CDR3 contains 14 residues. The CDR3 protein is CASSPRGSNYEQYF. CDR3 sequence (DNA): TGTGCCAGCAGCCCAAGGGGATCCAACTACGAGCAGTACTTC.

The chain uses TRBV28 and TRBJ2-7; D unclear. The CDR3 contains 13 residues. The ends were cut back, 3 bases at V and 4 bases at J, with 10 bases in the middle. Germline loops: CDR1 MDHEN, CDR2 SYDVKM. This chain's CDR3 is CASSFPPGYEQYF. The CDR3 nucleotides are TGTGCCAGCAGTTTCCCACCAGGTTACGAGCAGTACTTC.

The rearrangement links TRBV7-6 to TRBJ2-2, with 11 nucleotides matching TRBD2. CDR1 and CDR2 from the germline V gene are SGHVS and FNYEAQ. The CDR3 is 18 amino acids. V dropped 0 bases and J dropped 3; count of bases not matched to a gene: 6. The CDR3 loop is CASSLATSGMGDTGELFF. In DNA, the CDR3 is TGTGCCAGCAGCTTAGCGACTAGCGGGATGGGGGACACCGGGGAGCTGTTTTTT.

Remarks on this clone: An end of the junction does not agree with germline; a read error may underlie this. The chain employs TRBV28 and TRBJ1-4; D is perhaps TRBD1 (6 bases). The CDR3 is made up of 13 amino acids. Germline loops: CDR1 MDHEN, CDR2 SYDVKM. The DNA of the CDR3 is TGTGCCAGCAACGGCCGCCAGCTACAGGGTAGATCTTTT. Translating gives CASNGRQLQGRSF.

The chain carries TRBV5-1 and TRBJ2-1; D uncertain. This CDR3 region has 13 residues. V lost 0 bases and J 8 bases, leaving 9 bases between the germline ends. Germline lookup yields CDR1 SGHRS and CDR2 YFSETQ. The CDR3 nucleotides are TGCGCCAGCAGCTTGGTTCTAGGCTATGAGCAGTTCTTC. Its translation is CASSLVLGYEQFF.

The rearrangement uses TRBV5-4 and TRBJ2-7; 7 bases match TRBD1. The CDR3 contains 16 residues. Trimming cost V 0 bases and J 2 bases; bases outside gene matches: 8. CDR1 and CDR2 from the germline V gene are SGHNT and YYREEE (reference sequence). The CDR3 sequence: CASSLGQGTYTYEQYF. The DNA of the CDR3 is TGTGCCAGCAGCTTGGGACAGGGAACTTATACCTACGAGCAGTACTTC.

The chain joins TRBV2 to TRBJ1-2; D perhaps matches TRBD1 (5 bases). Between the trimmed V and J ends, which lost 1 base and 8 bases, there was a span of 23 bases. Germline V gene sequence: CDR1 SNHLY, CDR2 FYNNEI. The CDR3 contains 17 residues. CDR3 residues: CASSEDPSSWGEKGYTF. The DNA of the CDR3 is TGTGCCAGCAGTGAAGATCCTTCATCATGGGGGGAAAAGGGCTACACCTTC.

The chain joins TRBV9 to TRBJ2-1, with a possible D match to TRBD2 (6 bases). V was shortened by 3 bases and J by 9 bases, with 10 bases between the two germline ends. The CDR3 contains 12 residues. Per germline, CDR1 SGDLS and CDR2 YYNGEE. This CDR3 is CASSAVGGEQFF. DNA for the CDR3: TGTGCCAGCAGCGCAGTGGGGGGTGAGCAGTTCTTC.

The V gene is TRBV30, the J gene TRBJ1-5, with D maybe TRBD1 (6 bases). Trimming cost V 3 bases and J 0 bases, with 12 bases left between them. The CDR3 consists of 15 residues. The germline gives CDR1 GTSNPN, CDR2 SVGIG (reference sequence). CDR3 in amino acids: CAWRGGSSSNQPQHF. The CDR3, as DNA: TGTGCCTGGAGAGGGGGTTCGAGTAGCAATCAGCCCCAGCATTTT.

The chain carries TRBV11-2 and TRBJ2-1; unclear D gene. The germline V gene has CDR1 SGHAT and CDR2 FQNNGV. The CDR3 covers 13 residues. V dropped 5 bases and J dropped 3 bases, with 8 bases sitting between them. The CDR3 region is CASSPLVYNEQFF. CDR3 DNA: TGTGCCAGCAGCCCTCTAGTCTACAATGAGCAGTTCTTC.

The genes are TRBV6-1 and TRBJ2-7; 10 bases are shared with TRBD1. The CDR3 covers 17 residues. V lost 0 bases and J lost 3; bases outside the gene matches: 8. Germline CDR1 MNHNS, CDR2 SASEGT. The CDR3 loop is CASSEAFLRTGGYEQYF. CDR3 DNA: TGTGCCAGCAGTGAAGCTTTTCTTCGGACAGGGGGCTACGAGCAGTACTTC.

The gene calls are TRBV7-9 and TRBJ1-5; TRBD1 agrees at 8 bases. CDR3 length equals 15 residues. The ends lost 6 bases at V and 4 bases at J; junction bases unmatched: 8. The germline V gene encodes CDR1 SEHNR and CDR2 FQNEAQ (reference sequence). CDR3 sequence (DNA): TGTGCCAGCAGTCGGGGACAGGAGGGTAATCAGCCCCAGCATTTT. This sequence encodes CASSRGQEGNQPQHF.

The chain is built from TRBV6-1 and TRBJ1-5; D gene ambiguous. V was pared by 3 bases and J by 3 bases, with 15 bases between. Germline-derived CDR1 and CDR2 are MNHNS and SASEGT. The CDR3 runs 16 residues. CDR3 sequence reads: CASSDPGYFTNQPQHF. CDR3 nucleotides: TGTGCCAGCAGTGATCCAGGATACTTCACCAATCAGCCCCAGCATTTT.

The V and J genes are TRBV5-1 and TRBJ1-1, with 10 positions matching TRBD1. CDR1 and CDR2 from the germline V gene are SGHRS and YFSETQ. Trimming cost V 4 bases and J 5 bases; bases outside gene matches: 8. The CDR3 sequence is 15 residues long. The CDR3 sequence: CASSPLTGGGTEAFF. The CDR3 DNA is TGCGCCAGCAGCCCGTTGACAGGGGGCGGGACTGAAGCTTTCTTT.

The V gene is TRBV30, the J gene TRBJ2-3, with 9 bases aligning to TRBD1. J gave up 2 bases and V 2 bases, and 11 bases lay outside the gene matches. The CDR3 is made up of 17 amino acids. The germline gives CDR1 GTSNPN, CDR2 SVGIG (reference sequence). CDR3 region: CAWSHHRGRGYTDTQYF. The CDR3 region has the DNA TGTGCCTGGAGTCATCACAGGGGGCGAGGGTACACAGATACGCAGTATTTT. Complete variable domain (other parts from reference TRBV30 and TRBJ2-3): SQTIHQWPATLVQPVGSPLSLECTVEGTSNPNLYWYRQAAGRGLQLLFYSVGIGQISSEVPQNLSASRPQDRQFILSSKKLLLSDSGFYLCAWSHHRGRGYTDTQYFGPGTRLTVL.

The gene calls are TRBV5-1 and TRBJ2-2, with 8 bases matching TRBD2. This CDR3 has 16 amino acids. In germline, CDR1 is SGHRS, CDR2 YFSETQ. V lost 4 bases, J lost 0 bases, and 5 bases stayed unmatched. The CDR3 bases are TGCGCCAGCAGCGTCCTAGCGGGCGCGAACACCGGGGAGCTGTTTTTT. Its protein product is CASSVLAGANTGELFF.

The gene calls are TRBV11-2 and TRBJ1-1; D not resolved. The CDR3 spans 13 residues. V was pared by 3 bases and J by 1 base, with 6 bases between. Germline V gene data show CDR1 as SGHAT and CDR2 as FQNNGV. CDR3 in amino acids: CASSFPQNTEAFF. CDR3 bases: TGTGCCAGCAGCTTTCCACAGAACACTGAAGCTTTCTTT.

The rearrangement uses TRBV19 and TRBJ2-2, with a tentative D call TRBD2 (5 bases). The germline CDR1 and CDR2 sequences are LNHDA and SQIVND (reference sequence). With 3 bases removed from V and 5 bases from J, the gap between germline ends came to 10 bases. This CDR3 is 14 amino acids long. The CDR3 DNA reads TGTGCCAGTAGTATGCGGGCGAGGACCGGGGAGCTGTTTTTT. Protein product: CASSMRARTGELFF.

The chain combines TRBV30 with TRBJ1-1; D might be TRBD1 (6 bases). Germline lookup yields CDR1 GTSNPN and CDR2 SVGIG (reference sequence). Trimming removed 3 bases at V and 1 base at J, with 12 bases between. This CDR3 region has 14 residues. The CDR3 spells CAWSTRGWNTEAFF. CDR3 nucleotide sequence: TGTGCCTGGAGCACCAGGGGCTGGAACACTGAAGCTTTCTTT.

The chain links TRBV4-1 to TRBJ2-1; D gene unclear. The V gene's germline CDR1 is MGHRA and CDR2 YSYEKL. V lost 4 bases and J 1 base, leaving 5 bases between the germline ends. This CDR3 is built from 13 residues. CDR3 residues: CASSPPSYNEQFF. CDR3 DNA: TGCGCCAGCAGCCCCCCTTCCTACAATGAGCAGTTCTTC.

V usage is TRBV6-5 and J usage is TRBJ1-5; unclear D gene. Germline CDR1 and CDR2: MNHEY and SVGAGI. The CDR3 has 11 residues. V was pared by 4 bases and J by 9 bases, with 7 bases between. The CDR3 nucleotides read TGTGCCAGCAGTTCCGGAGGGCCCCAGCATTTT. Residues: CASSSGGPQHF.

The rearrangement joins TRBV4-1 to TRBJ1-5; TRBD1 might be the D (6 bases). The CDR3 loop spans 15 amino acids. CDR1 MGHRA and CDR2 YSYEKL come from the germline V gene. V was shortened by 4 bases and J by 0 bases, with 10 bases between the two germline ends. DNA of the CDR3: TGCGCCAGCAGCCCAGGGGCTCATAGCAATCAGCCCCAGCATTTT. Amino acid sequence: CASSPGAHSNQPQHF.

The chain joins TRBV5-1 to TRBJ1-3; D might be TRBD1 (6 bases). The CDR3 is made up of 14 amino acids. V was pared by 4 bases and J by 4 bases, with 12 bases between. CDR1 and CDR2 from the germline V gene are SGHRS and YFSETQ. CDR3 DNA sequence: TGCGCCAGCAGCGCAGGGGCAGACGGAAACACCATATATTTT. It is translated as CASSAGADGNTIYF.